This TCR beta chain was identified during a study of cytomegalovirus exposure and HLA in healthy donors. V dropped 6 bases and J dropped 7 bases, with 13 bases sitting between them. In germline, CDR1 is SGHRS, CDR2 YFSETQ. The CDR3 is 12 residues long. With 60 Vbeta and 13 Jbeta primers, the PCR was carried out. Sequencing used immunoSEQ multiplex PCR; TCRdb keeps in-frame clones, though not all of them. The sample consists of 95,000 to 150,000 clones, more than 75% of them appearing once. The sequence was collected from a middle-aged man in good health and CMV-seronegative. The chain employs TRBV5-1 and TRBJ2-5; TRBD2 might be the D (7 bases). The sequenced sample consisted of PBMCs. The CDR3 region is CASTSGGWTQYF. CDR3 bases: TGCGCCAGCACCTCGGGGGGCTGGACCCAGTACTTC.